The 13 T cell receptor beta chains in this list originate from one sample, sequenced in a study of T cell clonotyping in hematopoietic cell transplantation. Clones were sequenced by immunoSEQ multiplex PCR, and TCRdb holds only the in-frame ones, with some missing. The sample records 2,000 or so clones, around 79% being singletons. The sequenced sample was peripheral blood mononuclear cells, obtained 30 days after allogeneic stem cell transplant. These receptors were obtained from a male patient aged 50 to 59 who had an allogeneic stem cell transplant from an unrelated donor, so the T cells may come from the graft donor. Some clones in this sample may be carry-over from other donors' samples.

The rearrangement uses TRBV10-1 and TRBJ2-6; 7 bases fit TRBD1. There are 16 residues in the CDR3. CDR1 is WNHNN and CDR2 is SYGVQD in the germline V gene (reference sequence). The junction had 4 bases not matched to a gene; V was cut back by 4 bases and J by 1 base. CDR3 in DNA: TGCGCCAGCAGTGTCGACAGGGTATCTGGGGCCAACGTCCTGACTTTC. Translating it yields CASSVDRVSGANVLTF.

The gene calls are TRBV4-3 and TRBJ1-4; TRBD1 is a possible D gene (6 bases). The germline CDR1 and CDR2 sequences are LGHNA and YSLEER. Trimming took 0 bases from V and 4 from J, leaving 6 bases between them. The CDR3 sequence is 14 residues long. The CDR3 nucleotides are TGCGCCAGCAGCCAAGACAGGGGTAATGAAAAACTGTTTTTT. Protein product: CASSQDRGNEKLFF.

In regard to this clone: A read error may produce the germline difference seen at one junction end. The CDR3 nucleotides are TGCAGCGCTAGACGGGAGCCTGAAGCTTTCTTT. Residues: CSARREPEAFF. This chain connects TRBV20-1 to TRBJ1-1; D unclear. Germline CDR1 and CDR2: DFQATT and SNEGSKA (reference sequence). CDR3 length: 11 residues.

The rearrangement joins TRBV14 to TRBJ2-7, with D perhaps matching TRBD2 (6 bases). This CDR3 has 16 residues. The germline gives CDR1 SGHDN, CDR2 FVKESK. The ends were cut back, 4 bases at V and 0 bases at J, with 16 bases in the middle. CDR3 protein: CASSLSSGRSSYEQYF. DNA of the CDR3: TGTGCCAGCAGCCTTTCAAGCGGGCGATCCTCCTACGAGCAGTACTTC.

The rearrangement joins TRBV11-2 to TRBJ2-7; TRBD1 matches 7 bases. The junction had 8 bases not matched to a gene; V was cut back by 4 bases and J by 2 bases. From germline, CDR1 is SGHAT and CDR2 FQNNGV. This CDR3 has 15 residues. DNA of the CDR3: TGTGCCAGCAGCTCGAAATGGGACAGTCCCTACGAGCAGTACTTC. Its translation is CASSSKWDSPYEQYF.

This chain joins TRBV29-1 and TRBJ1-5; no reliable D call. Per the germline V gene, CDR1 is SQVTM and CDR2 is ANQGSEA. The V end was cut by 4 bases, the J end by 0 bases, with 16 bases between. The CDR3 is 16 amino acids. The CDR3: CSVGEASPYSNQPQHF. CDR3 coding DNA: TGCAGCGTTGGGGAGGCCAGCCCGTATAGCAATCAGCCCCAGCATTTT.

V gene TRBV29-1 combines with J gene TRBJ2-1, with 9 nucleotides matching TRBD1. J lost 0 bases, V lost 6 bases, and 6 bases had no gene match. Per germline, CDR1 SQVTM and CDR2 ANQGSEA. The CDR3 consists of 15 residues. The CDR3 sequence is CSVPHRGHSYNEQFF. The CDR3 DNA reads TGCAGCGTACCCCACAGGGGGCACTCCTACAATGAGCAGTTCTTC.

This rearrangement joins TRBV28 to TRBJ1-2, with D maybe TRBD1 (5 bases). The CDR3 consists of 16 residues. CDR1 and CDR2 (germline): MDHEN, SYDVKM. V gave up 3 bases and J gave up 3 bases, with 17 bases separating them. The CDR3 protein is CASSFVVGEGDYGYTF. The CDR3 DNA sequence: TGTGCCAGCAGTTTCGTGGTGGGGGAGGGCGACTATGGCTACACCTTC.

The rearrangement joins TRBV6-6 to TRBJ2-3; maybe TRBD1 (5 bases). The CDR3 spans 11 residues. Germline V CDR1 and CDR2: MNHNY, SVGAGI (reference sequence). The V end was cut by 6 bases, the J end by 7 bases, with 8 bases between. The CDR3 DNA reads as TGTGCCAGCAGGGGGCGGTATACGCAGTATTTT. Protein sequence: CASRGRYTQYF.

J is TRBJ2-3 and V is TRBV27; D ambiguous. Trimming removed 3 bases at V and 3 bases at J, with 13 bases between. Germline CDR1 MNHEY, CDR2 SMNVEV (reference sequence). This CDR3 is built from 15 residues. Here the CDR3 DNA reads TGTGCCAGCAGTTTGGGTCTGGGTGGGACAGATACGCAGTATTTT. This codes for CASSLGLGGTDTQYF.

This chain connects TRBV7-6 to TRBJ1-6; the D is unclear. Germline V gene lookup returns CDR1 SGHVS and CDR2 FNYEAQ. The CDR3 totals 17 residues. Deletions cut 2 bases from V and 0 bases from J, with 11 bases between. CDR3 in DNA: TGTGCCAGCAGCTTAACCCAGAGGAGCTCCTATAATTCACCCCTCCACTTT. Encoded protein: CASSLTQRSSYNSPLHF.

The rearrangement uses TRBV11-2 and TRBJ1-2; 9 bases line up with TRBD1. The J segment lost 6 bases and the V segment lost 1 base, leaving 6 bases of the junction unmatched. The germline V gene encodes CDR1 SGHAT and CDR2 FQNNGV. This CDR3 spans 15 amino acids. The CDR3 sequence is CASSLVSGQGNGYTF. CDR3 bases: TGTGCCAGCAGCTTAGTTAGTGGACAGGGGAATGGCTACACCTTC.

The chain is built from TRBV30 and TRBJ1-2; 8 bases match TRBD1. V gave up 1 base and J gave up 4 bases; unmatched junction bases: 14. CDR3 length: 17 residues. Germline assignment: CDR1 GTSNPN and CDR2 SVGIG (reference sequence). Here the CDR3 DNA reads TGTGCCTGGAGTGGGATCGAGGCAGGGGGCCGTGGCTATGGCTACACCTTC. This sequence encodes CAWSGIEAGGRGYGYTF.